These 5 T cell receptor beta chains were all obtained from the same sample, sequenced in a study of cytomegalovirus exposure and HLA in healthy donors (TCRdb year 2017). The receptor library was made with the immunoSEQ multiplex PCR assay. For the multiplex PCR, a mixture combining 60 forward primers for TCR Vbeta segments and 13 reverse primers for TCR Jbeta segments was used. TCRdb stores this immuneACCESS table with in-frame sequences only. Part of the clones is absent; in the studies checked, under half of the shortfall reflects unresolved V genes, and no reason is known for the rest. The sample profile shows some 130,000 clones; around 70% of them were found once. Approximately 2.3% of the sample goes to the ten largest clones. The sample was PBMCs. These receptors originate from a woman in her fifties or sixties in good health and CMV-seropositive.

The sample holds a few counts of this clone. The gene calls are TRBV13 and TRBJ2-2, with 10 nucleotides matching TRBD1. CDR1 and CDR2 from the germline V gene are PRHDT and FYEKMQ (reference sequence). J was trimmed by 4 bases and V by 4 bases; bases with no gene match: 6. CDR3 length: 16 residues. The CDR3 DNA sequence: TGTGCCAGCAGCTCGGGACAGGGGAGGTCCACCGGGGAGCTGTTTTTT. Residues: CASSSGQGRSTGELFF.

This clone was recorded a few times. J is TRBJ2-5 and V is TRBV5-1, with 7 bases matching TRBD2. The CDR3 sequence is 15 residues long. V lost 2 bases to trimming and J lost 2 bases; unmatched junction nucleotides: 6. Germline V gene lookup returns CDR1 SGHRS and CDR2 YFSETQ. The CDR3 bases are TGCGCCAGCAGCTTTGGGAGGGGCGCACAAGAGACCCAGTACTTC. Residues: CASSFGRGAQETQYF.

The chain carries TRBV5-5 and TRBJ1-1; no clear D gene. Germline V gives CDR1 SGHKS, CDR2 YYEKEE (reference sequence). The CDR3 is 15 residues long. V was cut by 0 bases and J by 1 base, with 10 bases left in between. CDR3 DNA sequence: TGTGCCAGCAGCTTGGGCCTAACAGCGAACACTGAAGCTTTCTTT. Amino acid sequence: CASSLGLTANTEAFF. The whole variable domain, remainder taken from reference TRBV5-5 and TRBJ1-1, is DAGVTQSPTHLIKTRGQQVTLRCSPISGHKSVSWYQQVLGQGPQFIFQYYEKEERGRGNFPDRFSARQFPNYSSELNVNALLLGDSALYLCASSLGLTANTEAFFGQGTRLTVV.

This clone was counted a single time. The CDR3 DNA sequence: TGTGCCAGCAGCTCGTACTCGACTTTAACAGATACGCAGTATTTT. Translation gives CASSSYSTLTDTQYF. This chain joins TRBV5-4 and TRBJ2-3; D remains unclear. Germline CDR1 is SGHNT and CDR2 is YYREEE (reference sequence). Trimming took off 3 bases at V and 3 bases at J, with 14 bases between the two ends. The CDR3 is 15 amino acids.

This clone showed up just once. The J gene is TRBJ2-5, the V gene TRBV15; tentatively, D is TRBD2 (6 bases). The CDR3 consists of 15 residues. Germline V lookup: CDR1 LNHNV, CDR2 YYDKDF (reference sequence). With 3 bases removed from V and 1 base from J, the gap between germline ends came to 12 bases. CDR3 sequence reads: CATSRGGSGQETQYF. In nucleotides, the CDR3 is TGTGCCACCAGCAGGGGGGGTAGCGGCCAAGAGACCCAGTACTTC.